A selection of T cell receptor beta chains follows, all from one sample in a study of shared clonotypes between healthy human individuals. Sequenced by immunoSEQ multiplex PCR; TCRdb stores in-frame clones only, minus some. The sample consists of some 300,000 clones, less than 75% of them appearing once. Sequencing was performed on memory CD4+ T cells sorted from blood. The receptor set was obtained from a young man in good health. Both conserved end residues are part of each CDR3. The D gene is left open where the match is weak. Not all rows give a size; the values are once, few, many and, for expanded clones, a class.

clone_size: -; j_call: TRBJ2-4; v_call: TRBV14; d_call: TRBD1; cdr3_aa: CASSQGLSSDRGGHIQYF; cdr3_nt: TGTGCCAGCAGCCAAGGGCTCTCCTCGGACAGGGGCGGACACATTCAGTACTTC
clone_size: many; j_call: TRBJ1-5; v_call: TRBV7-2; d_call: -; cdr3_aa: CASSLGSVRGKQPQHF; cdr3_nt: TGTGCCAGCAGCCTTGGGTCCGTTAGGGGGAAACAGCCCCAGCATTTT
clone_size: once; j_call: TRBJ1-2; v_call: TRBV10-3; d_call: -; cdr3_aa: CAITLTEDYGYTF; cdr3_nt: TGTGCCATCACTTTGACAGAAGACTATGGCTACACCTTC
clone_size: -; j_call: TRBJ1-2; v_call: TRBV25-1; d_call: TRBD1; cdr3_aa: CASSEPRQGAPGYTF; cdr3_nt: TGTGCCAGCAGTGAGCCGCGACAGGGGGCGCCTGGCTACACCTTC
clone_size: few; j_call: TRBJ2-7; v_call: TRBV5-1; d_call: -; cdr3_aa: CASSPEGFPQYF; cdr3_nt: TGCGCCAGCAGCCCGGAGGGGTTCCCGCAGTACTTC
clone_size: -; j_call: TRBJ2-5; v_call: TRBV7-9; d_call: -; cdr3_aa: CASSYRDTTLVWVSQYF; cdr3_nt: TGTGCCAGCAGCTACCGGGACACAACCCTAGTTTGGGTGTCCCAGTACTTC
clone_size: -; j_call: TRBJ2-4; v_call: TRBV6-1; d_call: TRBD2; cdr3_aa: CASRERSGTGTKNIQYF; cdr3_nt: TGTGCCAGCAGAGAACGTAGCGGGACTGGAACCAAAAACATTCAGTACTTC
clone_size: -; j_call: TRBJ2-7; v_call: TRBV18; d_call: -; cdr3_aa: CASSPPSVQSYEQYF; cdr3_nt: TGTGCCAGCTCACCCCCCTCTGTCCAATCCTACGAGCAGTACTTC
clone_size: -; j_call: TRBJ2-5; v_call: TRBV2; d_call: TRBD1; cdr3_aa: CASSPGTAQETQYF; cdr3_nt: TGTGCCAGCAGTCCCGGGACAGCACAAGAGACCCAGTACTTC
clone_size: -; j_call: TRBJ2-3; v_call: TRBV19; d_call: -; cdr3_aa: CASSLQTSTDTQYF; cdr3_nt: TGTGCCAGTAGTCTACAGACTAGCACAGATACGCAGTATTTT
clone_size: few; j_call: TRBJ2-7; v_call: TRBV12-1; d_call: -; cdr3_aa: CVWHYEQYF; cdr3_nt: TGTGTTTGGCACTACGAGCAGTACTTC
clone_size: few; j_call: TRBJ1-1; v_call: TRBV7-9; d_call: -; cdr3_aa: CASSLARSEAFF; cdr3_nt: TGTGCCAGCAGCTTAGCTCGCAGTGAAGCTTTCTTT
clone_size: many; j_call: TRBJ2-2; v_call: TRBV20-1; d_call: -; cdr3_aa: CSAGRTGELFF; cdr3_nt: TGCAGTGCTGGGAGGACCGGGGAGCTGTTTTTT
clone_size: -; j_call: TRBJ2-7; v_call: TRBV28; d_call: -; cdr3_aa: CASSSREGSFYEQYF; cdr3_nt: TGTGCCAGCAGTTCCCGAGAGGGAAGCTTCTACGAGCAGTACTTC
clone_size: few; j_call: TRBJ2-7; v_call: TRBV28; d_call: -; cdr3_aa: CASSPIAIAEQYF; cdr3_nt: TGTGCCAGCAGCCCGATTGCCATCGCCGAGCAGTACTTC
clone_size: -; j_call: TRBJ1-3; v_call: TRBV5-1; d_call: -; cdr3_aa: CASSLALGSGNTIYF; cdr3_nt: TGCGCCAGCAGCTTAGCTCTTGGCTCTGGAAACACCATATATTTT
clone_size: -; j_call: TRBJ1-1; v_call: TRBV5-5; d_call: TRBD1; cdr3_aa: CASSLQGARNTEAFF; cdr3_nt: TGTGCCAGCAGCTTACAGGGGGCGAGGAACACTGAAGCTTTCTTT
clone_size: -; j_call: TRBJ2-7; v_call: TRBV7-2; d_call: -; cdr3_aa: CASSLQGRTIKEQYF; cdr3_nt: TGTGCCAGCAGCTTGCAGGGACGGACTATTAAGGAGCAGTACTTC
clone_size: -; j_call: TRBJ2-4; v_call: TRBV11-2; d_call: -; cdr3_aa: CASRDLAKNIQYF; cdr3_nt: TGTGCCAGCAGAGACCTAGCCAAAAACATTCAGTACTTC
clone_size: -; j_call: TRBJ1-1; v_call: TRBV5-1; d_call: TRBD1; cdr3_aa: CASSRDRWNTEAFF; cdr3_nt: TGCGCCAGCAGCCGGGACAGGTGGAACACTGAAGCTTTCTTT
clone_size: -; j_call: TRBJ2-7; v_call: TRBV6-1; d_call: -; cdr3_aa: CASRAGTRNNYEQYF; cdr3_nt: TGTGCCAGCAGAGCCGGGACCCGGAACAACTACGAGCAGTACTTC
clone_size: few; j_call: TRBJ2-5; v_call: TRBV5-4; d_call: -; cdr3_aa: CASSLEGRGHGRETQYF; cdr3_nt: TGTGCCAGCAGCTTGGAAGGTCGGGGACACGGACGAGAGACCCAGTACTTC
clone_size: many; j_call: TRBJ2-2; v_call: TRBV4-2; d_call: -; cdr3_aa: CASSRHREGTGELFF; cdr3_nt: TGTGCCAGCAGCCGGCACAGGGAGGGTACCGGGGAGCTGTTTTTT
clone_size: -; j_call: TRBJ2-1; v_call: TRBV18; d_call: -; cdr3_aa: CASSPARYNEQFF; cdr3_nt: TGTGCCAGCTCACCGGCAAGATACAATGAGCAGTTCTTC
clone_size: -; j_call: TRBJ1-5; v_call: TRBV28; d_call: TRBD1; cdr3_aa: CASSVTGDRQPQHF; cdr3_nt: TGTGCCAGCAGCGTAACAGGGGACAGGCAGCCCCAGCATTTT
clone_size: -; j_call: TRBJ2-7; v_call: TRBV18; d_call: TRBD1; cdr3_aa: CASSPPGTGGLYEQYF; cdr3_nt: TGTGCCAGCTCACCACCCGGGACAGGGGGTCTCTACGAGCAGTACTTC
clone_size: -; j_call: TRBJ2-7; v_call: TRBV5-1; d_call: -; cdr3_aa: CASRSVNGGAHEQYF; cdr3_nt: TGCGCCAGCAGGAGCGTGAACGGAGGGGCTCACGAGCAGTACTTC
clone_size: -; j_call: TRBJ2-2; v_call: TRBV7-2; d_call: -; cdr3_aa: CASSLLQGGDTGELFF; cdr3_nt: TGTGCCAGCAGCTTATTACAGGGTGGAGACACCGGGGAGCTGTTTTTT
clone_size: -; j_call: TRBJ1-3; v_call: TRBV6-1; d_call: TRBD1; cdr3_aa: CASGRQGAAGNTIYF; cdr3_nt: TGTGCCAGCGGGCGACAGGGAGCAGCAGGAAACACCATATATTTT
clone_size: -; j_call: TRBJ2-5; v_call: TRBV20-1; d_call: TRBD2; cdr3_aa: CSARGGETQYF; cdr3_nt: TGCAGTGCCCGGGGGGGAGAGACCCAGTACTTC
clone_size: few; j_call: TRBJ2-3; v_call: TRBV4-2; d_call: -; cdr3_aa: CASSQEADTQYF; cdr3_nt: TGTGCCAGCAGCCAAGAAGCAGATACGCAGTATTTT
clone_size: once; j_call: TRBJ2-3; v_call: TRBV7-8; d_call: -; cdr3_aa: CASSLGESSTDTQYF; cdr3_nt: TGTGCCAGCAGCTTAGGGGAATCTAGCACAGATACGCAGTATTTT
clone_size: -; j_call: TRBJ2-7; v_call: TRBV5-1; d_call: TRBD1; cdr3_aa: CASSTTGTGDTEQYF; cdr3_nt: TGCGCCAGCAGCACGACCGGGACAGGGGATACCGAGCAGTACTTC
clone_size: -; j_call: TRBJ2-1; v_call: TRBV27; d_call: TRBD2; cdr3_aa: CASSLFLAGGPAQFF; cdr3_nt: TGTGCCAGCAGTTTATTTCTAGCGGGAGGGCCGGCGCAGTTCTTC
clone_size: -; j_call: TRBJ2-7; v_call: TRBV7-9; d_call: -; cdr3_aa: CASSLELVEQYF; cdr3_nt: TGTGCCAGCAGCTTAGAGCTGGTCGAGCAGTACTTC